This entry is about one T cell receptor (beta chain). Per the authors' pipeline: Nucleated cell counts were estimated from reference gene primer amplification. Generated by immunoSEQ multiplex PCR, the TCRdb table keeps only in-frame clones and is missing some. The V and J calls and clone size are taken from that table; D and trimming were inferred from the DNA. The data contain 65,000 to 85,000 clones, 70% to 80% of them singletons. This sample is part of a study of blood T cell repertoires in COVID-19. Study-wide background: Donors in the United States, Italy and Spain gave samples during acute or convalescent COVID-19. The analysed material was cDNA or gDNA that came from T cells, B-cell-depleted T cells, or PBMCs.

CDR1 is SGHAT and CDR2 is FQNNGV in the germline V gene. The CDR3 runs 16 residues. Losses at the gene ends were 4 bases for V and 2 bases for J; bases not matched to a gene: 5. Sequencing was performed on peripheral blood. The receptor was isolated from an elderly woman with active or convalescent COVID-19. The chain uses TRBV11-2 and TRBJ2-1, with 10 bases matching TRBD2. The CDR3 here is CASSSSGRATYNEQFF. CDR3 coding DNA: TGTGCCAGCAGCTCAAGCGGGAGGGCCACCTACAATGAGCAGTTCTTC.